This T cell receptor (beta chain) derives from a study of Ad26.COV2.S vaccination and SARS-CoV-2 variants. Background on the study: Once or twice, 56 days apart, Ad26.COV2.S was delivered intramuscularly.

Broader study findings: Quantification of TCR breadth and depth may have yielded underestimates of total T cell responses. Spike-specific TCR breadth ran higher among vaccine recipients than placebo recipients.

Remarks on this clone: The antigen remains undetermined.

Sequenced by immunoSEQ multiplex PCR; TCRdb stores in-frame clones only, minus some. This sample has fewer than 500,000 clones, with 85% to 90% found just once. Described treatment: some 20 received Ad26.COV2.S at low or high dose, single or two shots; 5 received placebo; per-sample allocation not given. Vaccine and placebo recipients were sampled on day 63 after the first injection. The material was peripheral blood, obtained in a trial of Ad26.COV2.S vaccine versus placebo. This clonotype originated in a person between 18 and 65 years old who received the Ad26.COV2.S COVID-19 vaccine or a placebo.

CDR3 residues: CASSRNPNYGYTF. The CDR3 DNA follows: TGTGCCAGCTCACGGAATCCTAACTATGGCTACACCTTC. This chain connects TRBV18 to TRBJ1-2; no definite D call. V lost 4 bases, J lost 0 bases, and 6 bases lay in between. CDR1 and CDR2 (germline): KGHSH, LQKENI. The CDR3 runs to 13 residues.